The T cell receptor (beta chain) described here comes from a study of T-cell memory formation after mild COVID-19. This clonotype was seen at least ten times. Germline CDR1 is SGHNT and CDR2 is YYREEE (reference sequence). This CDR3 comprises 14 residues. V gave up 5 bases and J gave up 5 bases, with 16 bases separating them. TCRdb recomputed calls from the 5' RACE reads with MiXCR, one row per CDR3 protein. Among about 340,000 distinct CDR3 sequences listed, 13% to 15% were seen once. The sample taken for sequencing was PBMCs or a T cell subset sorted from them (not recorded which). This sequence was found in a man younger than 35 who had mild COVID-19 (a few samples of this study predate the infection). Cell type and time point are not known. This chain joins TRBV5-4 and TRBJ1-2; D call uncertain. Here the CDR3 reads CASRPPASVYGYTF. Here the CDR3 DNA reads TGTGCCAGCAGACCCCCGGCCTCGGTATATGGCTACACCTTC.